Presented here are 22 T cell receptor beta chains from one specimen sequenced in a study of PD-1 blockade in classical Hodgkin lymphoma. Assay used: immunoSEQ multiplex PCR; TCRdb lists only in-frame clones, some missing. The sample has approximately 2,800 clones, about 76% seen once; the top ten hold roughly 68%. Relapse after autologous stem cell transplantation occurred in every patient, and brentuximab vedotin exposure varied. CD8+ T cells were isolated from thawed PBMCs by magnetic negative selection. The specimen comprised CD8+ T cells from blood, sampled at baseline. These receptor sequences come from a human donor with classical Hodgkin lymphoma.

The CDR3 DNA sequence: TGTGCCAGTAGTATTGTGGGGGTTTCCACTGAAGCTTTCTTT. Protein product: CASSIVGVSTEAFF. The gene calls are TRBV19 and TRBJ1-1; TRBD1 is a possible D gene (5 bases). The CDR3 runs 14 residues. V lost 3 bases and J 4 bases, leaving 12 bases between the germline ends. Germline values: CDR1 LNHDA, CDR2 SQIVND (reference sequence).

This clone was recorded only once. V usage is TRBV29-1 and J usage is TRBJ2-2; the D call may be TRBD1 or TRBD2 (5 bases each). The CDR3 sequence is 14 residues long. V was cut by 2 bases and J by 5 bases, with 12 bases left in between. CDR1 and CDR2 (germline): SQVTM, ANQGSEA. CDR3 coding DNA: TGCAGCGTTGAACCGGGGCACGGGACCGGGGAGCTGTTTTTT. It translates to CSVEPGHGTGELFF.

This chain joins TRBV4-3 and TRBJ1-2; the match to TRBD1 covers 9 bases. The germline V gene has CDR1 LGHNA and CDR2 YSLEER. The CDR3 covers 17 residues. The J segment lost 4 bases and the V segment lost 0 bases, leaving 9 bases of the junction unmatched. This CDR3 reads CASSQELSTGGSYGYTF. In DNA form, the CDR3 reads TGCGCCAGCAGCCAAGAGCTATCGACAGGGGGAAGCTATGGCTACACCTTC.

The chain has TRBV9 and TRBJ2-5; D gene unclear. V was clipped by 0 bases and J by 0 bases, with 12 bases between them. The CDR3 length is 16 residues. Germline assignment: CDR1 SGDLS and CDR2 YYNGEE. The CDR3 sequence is CASSVARSGDQETQYF. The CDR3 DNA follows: TGTGCCAGCAGCGTAGCCCGAAGTGGGGACCAAGAGACCCAGTACTTC. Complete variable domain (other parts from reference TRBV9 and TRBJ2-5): DSGVTQTPKHLITATGQRVTLRCSPRSGDLSVYWYQQSLDQGLQFLIQYYNGEERAKGNILERFSAQQFPDLHSELNLSSLELGDSALYFCASSVARSGDQETQYFGPGTRLLVL.

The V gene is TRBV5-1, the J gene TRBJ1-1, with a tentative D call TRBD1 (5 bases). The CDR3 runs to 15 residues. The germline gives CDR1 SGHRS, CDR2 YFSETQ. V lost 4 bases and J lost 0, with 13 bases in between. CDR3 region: CASSPRQHMNTEAFF. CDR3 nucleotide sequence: TGCGCCAGCAGCCCTAGACAGCACATGAACACTGAAGCTTTCTTT.

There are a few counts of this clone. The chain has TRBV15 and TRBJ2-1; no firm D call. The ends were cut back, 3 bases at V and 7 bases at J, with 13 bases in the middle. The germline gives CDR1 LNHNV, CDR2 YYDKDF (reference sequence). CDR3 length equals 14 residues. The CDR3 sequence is CATSSESLDNEQFF. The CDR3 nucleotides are TGTGCCACCAGCAGCGAGTCTTTGGATAATGAGCAGTTCTTC. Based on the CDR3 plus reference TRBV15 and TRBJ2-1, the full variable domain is DAMVIQNPRYQVTQFGKPVTLSCSQTLNHNVMYWYQQKSSQAPKLLFHYYDKDFNNEADTPDNFQSRRPNTSFCFLDIRSPGLGDTAMYLCATSSESLDNEQFFGPGTRLTVL.

The CDR3 sequence: CASSLGQGPYNLYGYTF. In DNA, the CDR3 is TGTGCCAGCAGTTTAGGACAGGGGCCCTATAATCTATATGGCTACACCTTC. The rearrangement links TRBV28 to TRBJ1-2, with 9 bases identical to TRBD1. The CDR3 totals 17 residues. J was trimmed by 5 bases and V by 2 bases; bases with no gene match: 12. Germline CDR1 reads MDHEN; CDR2 reads SYDVKM.

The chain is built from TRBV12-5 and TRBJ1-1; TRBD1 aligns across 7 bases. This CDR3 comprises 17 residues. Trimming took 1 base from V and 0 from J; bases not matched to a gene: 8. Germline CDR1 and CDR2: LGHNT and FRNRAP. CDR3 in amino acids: CASGLAITGALNTEAFF. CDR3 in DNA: TGTGCTAGTGGTTTGGCAATAACAGGGGCCTTGAACACTGAAGCTTTCTTT. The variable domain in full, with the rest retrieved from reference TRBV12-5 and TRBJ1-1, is DARVTQTPRHKVTEMGQEVTMRCQPILGHNTVFWYRQTMMQGLELLAYFRNRAPLDDSGMPKDRFSAEMPDATLATLKIQPSEPRDSAVYFCASGLAITGALNTEAFFGQGTRLTVV.

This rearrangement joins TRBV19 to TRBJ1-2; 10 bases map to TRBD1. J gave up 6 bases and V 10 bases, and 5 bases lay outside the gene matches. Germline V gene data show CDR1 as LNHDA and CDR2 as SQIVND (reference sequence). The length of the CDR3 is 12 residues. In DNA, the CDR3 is TGTGCCACCAGACAGGGGGCAAATGGCTACACCTTC. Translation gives CATRQGANGYTF. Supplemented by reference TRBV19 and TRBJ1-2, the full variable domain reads DGGITQSPKYLFRKEGQNVTLSCEQNLNHDAMYWYRQDPGQGLRLIYYSQIVNDFQKGDIAEGYSVSREKKESFPLTVTSAQKNPTAFYLCATRQGANGYTFGSGTRLTVV.

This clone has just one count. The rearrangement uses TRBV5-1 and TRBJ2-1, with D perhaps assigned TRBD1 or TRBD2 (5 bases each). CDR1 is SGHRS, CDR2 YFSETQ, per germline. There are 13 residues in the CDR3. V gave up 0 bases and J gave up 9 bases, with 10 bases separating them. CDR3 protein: CASSLGGVSEQFF. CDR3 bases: TGCGCCAGCAGCTTGGGAGGGGTCAGTGAGCAGTTCTTC.

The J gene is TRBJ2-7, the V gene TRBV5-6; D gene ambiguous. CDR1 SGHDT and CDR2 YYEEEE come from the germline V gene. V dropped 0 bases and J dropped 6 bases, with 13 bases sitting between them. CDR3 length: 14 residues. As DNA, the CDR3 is TGTGCCAGCAGCTTGGCTTTCGGACCAGGCGAGCAGTACTTC. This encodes CASSLAFGPGEQYF.

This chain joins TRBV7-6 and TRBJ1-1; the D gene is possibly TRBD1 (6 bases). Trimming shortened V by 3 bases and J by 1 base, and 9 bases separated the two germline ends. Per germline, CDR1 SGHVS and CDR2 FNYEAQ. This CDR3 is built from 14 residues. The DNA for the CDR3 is TGTGCCAGCAGCTTGGGGGCGGAGAACACTGAAGCTTTCTTT. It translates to CASSLGAENTEAFF.

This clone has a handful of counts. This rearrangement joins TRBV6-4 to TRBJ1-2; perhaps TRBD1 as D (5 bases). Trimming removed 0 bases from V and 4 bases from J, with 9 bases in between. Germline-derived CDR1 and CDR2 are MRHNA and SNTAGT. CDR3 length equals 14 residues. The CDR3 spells CASSDSSGGYGYTF. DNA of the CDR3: TGTGCCAGCAGTGACTCGTCCGGGGGCTATGGCTACACCTTC.

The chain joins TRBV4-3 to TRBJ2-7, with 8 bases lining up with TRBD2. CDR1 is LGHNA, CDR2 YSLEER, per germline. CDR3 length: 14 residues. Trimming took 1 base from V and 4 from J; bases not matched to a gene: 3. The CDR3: CASSQARGGYEQYF. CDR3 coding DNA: TGCGCCAGCAGCCAAGCACGGGGGGGGTACGAGCAGTACTTC.

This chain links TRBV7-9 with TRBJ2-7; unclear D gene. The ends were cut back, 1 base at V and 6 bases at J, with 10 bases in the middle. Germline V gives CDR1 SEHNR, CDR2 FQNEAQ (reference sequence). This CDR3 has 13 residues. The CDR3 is CASSLVTLAEQYF. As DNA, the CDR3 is TGTGCCAGCAGCTTAGTGACTTTAGCCGAGCAGTACTTC. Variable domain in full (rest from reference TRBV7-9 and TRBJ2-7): DTGVSQNPRHKITKRGQNVTFRCDPISEHNRLYWYRQTLGQGPEFLTYFQNEAQLEKSRLLSDRFSAERPKGSFSTLEIQRTEQGDSAMYLCASSLVTLAEQYFGPGTRLTVT.

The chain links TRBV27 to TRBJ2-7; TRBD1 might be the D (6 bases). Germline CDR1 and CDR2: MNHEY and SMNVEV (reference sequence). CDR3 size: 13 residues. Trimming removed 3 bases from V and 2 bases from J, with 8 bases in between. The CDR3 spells CASSLAGAYEQYF. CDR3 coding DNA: TGTGCCAGCAGTTTGGCAGGGGCCTACGAGCAGTACTTC.

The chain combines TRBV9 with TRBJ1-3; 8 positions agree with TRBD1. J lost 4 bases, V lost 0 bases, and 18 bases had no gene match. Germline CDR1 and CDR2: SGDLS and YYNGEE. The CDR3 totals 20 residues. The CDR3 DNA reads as TGTGCCAGCAGCGTAGGGGCCCTCGGGACAGGTCTTCCTGGGGGAAACACCATATATTTT. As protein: CASSVGALGTGLPGGNTIYF. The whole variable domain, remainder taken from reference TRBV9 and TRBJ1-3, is DSGVTQTPKHLITATGQRVTLRCSPRSGDLSVYWYQQSLDQGLQFLIQYYNGEERAKGNILERFSAQQFPDLHSELNLSSLELGDSALYFCASSVGALGTGLPGGNTIYFGEGSWLTVV.

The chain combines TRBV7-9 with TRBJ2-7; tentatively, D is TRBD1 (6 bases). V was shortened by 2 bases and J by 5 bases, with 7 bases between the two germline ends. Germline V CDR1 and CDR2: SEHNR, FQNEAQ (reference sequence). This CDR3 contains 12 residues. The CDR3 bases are TGTGCCAGCAGCTTAACAGGGAACGAGCAGTACTTC. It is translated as CASSLTGNEQYF.

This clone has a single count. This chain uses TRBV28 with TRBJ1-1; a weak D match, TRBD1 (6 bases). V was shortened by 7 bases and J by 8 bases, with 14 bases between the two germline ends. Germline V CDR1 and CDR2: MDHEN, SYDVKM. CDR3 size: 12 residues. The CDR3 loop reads CASIIRGKEAFF. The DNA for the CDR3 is TGTGCCAGCATTATCAGGGGAAAAGAAGCTTTCTTT.

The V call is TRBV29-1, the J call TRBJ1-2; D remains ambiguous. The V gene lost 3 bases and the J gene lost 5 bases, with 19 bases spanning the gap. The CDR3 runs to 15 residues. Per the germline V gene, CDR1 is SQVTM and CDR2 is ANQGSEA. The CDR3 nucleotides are TGCAGCGTTGATCGCAGAGAACTGGGCTCATATGGCTACACCTTC. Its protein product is CSVDRRELGSYGYTF.

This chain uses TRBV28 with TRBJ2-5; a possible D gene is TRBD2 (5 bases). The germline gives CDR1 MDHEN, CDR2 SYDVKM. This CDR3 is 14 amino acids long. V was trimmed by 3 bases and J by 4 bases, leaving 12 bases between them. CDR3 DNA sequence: TGTGCCAGCAGTTTTGTCGAGGACTCAGAGACCCAGTACTTC. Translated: CASSFVEDSETQYF.

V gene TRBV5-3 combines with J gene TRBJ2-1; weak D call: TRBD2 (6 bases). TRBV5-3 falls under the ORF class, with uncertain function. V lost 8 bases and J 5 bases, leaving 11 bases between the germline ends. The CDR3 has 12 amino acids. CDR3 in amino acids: CASSGWDNEQFF. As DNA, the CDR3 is TGTGCCAGCAGCGGGTGGGACAATGAGCAGTTCTTC.